Detailed here is one T cell receptor beta chain. Its specificity is not known. The source of the sample is a study of chemoradiotherapy in HPV16-positive cancers. This CDR3 region has 15 residues. The ends were cut back, 1 base at V and 6 bases at J, with 13 bases in the middle. Germline lookup yields CDR1 LNHDA and CDR2 SQIVND (reference sequence). TCRdb's copy holds only in-frame clones and misses some; the assay was immunoSEQ multiplex PCR. The table lists 6,000 to 8,000 clones, roughly nine tenths of them singletons, with 3.5% to 4.5% in the top ten. Study results and limitations: During treatment, candidate HPV-specific clones and E7-related motifs expanded in tumor. HPV-specific T cells were functionally defined from only a couple of HPV16-positive patients. In HPV16-positive patients, HPV-responsive T-cell expansion tracked better recurrence-free survival.

Repeated repertoire sampling spanned the course of chemoradiotherapy. The chain has TRBV19 and TRBJ2-1; maybe TRBD1 (5 bases). Collection took place from a patient who underwent chemoradiotherapy. This receptor was obtained from a human donor with HPV-associated anogenital cancer. The CDR3 DNA reads as TGTGCCAGTAGTATAGGGGCAACAGGTATCAATGAGCAGTTCTTC. It is translated as CASSIGATGINEQFF.